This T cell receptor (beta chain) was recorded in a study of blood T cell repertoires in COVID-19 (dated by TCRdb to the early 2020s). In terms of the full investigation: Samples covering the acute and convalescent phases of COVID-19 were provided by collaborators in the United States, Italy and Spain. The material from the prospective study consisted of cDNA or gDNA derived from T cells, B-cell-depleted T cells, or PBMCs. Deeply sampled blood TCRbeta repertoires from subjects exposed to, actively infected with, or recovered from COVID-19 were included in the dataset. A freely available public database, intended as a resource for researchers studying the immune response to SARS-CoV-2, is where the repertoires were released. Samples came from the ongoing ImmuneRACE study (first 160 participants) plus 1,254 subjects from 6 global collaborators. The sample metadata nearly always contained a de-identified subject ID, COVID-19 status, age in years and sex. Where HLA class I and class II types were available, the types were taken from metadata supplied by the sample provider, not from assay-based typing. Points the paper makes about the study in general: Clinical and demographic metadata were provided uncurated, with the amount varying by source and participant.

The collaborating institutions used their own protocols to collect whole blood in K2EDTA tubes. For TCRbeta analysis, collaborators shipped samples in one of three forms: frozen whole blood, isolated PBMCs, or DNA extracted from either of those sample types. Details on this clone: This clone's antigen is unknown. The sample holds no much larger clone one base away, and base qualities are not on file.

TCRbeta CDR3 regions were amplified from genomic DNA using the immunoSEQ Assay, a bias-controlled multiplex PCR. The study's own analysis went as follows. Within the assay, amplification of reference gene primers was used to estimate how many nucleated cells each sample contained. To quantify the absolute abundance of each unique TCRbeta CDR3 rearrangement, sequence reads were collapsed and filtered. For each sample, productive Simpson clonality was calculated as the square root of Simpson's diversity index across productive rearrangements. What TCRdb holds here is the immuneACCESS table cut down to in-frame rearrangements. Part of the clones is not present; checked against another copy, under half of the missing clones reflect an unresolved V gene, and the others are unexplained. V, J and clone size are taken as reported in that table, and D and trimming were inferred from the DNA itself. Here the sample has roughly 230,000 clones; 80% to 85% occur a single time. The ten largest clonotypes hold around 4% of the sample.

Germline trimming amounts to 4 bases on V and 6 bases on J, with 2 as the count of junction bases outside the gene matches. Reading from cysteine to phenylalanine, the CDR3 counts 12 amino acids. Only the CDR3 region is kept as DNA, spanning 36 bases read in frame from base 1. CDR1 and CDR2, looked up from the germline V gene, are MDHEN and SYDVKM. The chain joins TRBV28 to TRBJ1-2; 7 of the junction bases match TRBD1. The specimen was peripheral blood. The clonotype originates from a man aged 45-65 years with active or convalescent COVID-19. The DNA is TGTGCCAGCAGTTCGACAGGGAATGGCTACACCTTC. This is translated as CASSSTGNGYTF.